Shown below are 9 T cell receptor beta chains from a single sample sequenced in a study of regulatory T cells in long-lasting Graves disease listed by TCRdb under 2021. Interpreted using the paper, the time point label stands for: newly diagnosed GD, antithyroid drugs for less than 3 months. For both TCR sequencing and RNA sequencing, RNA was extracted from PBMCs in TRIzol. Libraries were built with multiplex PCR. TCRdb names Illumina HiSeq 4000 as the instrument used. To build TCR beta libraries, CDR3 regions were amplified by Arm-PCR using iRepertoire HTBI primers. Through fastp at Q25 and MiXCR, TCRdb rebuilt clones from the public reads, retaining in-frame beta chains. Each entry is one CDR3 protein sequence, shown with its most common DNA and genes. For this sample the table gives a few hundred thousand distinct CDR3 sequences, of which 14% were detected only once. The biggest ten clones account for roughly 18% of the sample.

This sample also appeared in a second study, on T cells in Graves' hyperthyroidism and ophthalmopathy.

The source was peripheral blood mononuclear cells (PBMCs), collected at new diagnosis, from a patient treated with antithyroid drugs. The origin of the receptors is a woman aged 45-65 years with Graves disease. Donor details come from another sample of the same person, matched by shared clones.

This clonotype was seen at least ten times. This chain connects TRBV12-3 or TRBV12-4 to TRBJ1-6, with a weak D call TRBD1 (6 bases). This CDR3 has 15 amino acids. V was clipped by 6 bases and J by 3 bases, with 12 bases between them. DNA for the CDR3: TGTGCCAGCAGGCCCGGGACAAGCTATAATTCACCCCTCCACTTT. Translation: CASRPGTSYNSPLHF.

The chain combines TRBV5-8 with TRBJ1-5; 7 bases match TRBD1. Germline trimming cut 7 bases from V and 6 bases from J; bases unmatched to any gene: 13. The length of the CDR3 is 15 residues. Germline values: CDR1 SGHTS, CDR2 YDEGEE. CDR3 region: CASAALTGSSQPQHF. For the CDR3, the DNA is TGTGCCAGCGCTGCTTTGACAGGGTCGAGTCAGCCCCAGCATTTT.

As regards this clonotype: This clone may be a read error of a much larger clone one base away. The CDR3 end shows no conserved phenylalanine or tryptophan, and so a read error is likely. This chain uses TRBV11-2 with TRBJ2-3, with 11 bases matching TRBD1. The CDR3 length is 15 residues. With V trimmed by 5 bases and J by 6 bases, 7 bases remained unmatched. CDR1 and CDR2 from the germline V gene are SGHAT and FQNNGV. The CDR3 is CASSPLGTGGDTQYS. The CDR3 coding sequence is TGTGCCAGCAGCCCCTTGGGGACAGGGGGGGATACGCAGTATTCT.

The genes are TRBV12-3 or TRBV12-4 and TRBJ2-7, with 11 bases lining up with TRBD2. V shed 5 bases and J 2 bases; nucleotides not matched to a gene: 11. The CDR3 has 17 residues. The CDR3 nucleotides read TGTGCCAGCAGTCCTACCCCTAGACTAGCGGGAACCTACGAGCAGTACTTC. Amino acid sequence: CASSPTPRLAGTYEQYF.

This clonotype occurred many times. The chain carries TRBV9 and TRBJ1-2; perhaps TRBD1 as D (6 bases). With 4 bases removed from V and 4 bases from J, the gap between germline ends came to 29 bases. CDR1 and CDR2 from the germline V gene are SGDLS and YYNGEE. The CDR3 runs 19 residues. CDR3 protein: CASSPSPGTPAFSGYGYTF. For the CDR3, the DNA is TGTGCCAGCAGCCCTAGCCCCGGGACACCCGCTTTTAGTGGCTATGGCTACACCTTC.

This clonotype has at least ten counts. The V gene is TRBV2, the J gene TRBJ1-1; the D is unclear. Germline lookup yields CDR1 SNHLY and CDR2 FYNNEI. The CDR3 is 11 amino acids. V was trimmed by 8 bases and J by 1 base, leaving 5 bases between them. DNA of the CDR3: TGTGCCAGCCCCGGGAACACTGAAGCTTTCTTT. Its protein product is CASPGNTEAFF.

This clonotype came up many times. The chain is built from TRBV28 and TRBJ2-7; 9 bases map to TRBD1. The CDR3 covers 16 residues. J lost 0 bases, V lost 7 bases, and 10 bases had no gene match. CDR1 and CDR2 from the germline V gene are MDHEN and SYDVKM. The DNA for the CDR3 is TGTGCCAGCACTAAATTCGGGACAGGGTTCTCCTACGAGCAGTACTTC. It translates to CASTKFGTGFSYEQYF.

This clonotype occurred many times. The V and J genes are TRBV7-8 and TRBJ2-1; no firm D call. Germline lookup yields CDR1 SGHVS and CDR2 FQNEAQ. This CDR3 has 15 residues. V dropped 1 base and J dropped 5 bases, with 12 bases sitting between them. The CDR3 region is CASSLGVPMDNEQFF. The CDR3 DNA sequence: TGTGCCAGCAGCTTAGGAGTCCCAATGGACAATGAGCAGTTCTTC.

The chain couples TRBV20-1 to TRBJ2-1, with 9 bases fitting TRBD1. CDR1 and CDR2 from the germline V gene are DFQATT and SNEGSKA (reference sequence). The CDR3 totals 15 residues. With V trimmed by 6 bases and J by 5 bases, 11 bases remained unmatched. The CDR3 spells CSAPRVGDRDNEQFF. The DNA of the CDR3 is TGCAGTGCCCCTAGGGTAGGGGACAGGGACAATGAGCAGTTCTTC.